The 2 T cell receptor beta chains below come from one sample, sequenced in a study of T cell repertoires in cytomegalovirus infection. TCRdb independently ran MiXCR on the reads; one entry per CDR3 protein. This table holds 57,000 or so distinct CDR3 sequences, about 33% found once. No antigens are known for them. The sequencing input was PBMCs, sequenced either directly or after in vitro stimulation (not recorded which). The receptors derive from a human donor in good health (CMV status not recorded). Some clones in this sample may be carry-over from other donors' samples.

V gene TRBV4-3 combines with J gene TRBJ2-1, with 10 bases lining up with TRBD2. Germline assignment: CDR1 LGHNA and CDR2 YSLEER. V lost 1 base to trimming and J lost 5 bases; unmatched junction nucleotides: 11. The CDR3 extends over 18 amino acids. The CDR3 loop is CASSQAVVGLAVNNEQFF. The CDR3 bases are TGCGCCAGCAGCCAAGCAGTAGTAGGACTAGCGGTTAACAATGAGCAGTTCTTC.

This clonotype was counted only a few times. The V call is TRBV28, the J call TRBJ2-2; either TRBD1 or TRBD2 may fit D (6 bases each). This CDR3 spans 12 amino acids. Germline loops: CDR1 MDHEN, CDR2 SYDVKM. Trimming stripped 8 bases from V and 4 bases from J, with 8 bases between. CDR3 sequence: CASEGGTGELFF. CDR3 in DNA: TGTGCCAGCGAGGGGGGCACCGGGGAGCTGTTTTTT.